A single sample is the source of the 30 T cell receptor beta chains below, sequenced in a study of T cell responses to AZD1222 COVID-19 vaccine. TCRdb's table, derived via immunoSEQ multiplex PCR, lists solely in-frame clones and lacks some. The sample records about 150,000 clones, more than 85% being singletons. The sample in question was peripheral blood, obtained on day 0 of AZD1222 vaccination. These receptors all stem from an adult in good health.

This clone has only one observation. V gene TRBV28 combines with J gene TRBJ2-2, with 10 bases that match TRBD2. The CDR3 length is 17 residues. With 2 bases clipped from V and 7 bases from J, the junction kept 10 bases outside the gene matches. CDR1 and CDR2 from the germline V gene are MDHEN and SYDVKM. The DNA for the CDR3 is TGTGCCAGCAGTTTACTAGCGGGAGTTGGTGGCGTCGGGGAGCTGTTTTTT. Protein: CASSLLAGVGGVGELFF.

The table lists this clone with a count of one. V usage is TRBV14 and J usage is TRBJ2-7; no definite D call. Germline V CDR1 and CDR2: SGHDN, FVKESK. Trimming took off 0 bases at V and 3 bases at J, with 6 bases between the two ends. The CDR3 is 13 residues long. For the CDR3, the DNA is TGTGCCAGCAGCCAAGATCAAGGCTACGAGCAGTACTTC. It yields the protein CASSQDQGYEQYF.

The chain couples TRBV11-2 to TRBJ2-1, with a tentative D call TRBD1 (6 bases). The CDR3 length is 15 residues. V dropped 6 bases and J dropped 0 bases, with 12 bases sitting between them. Germline-derived CDR1 and CDR2 are SGHAT and FQNNGV. This CDR3 is CASSFDRNSYNEQFF. The CDR3 nucleotides are TGTGCCAGCAGTTTCGACAGGAACTCCTACAATGAGCAGTTCTTC.

The V and J genes are TRBV27 and TRBJ1-2; TRBD1 matches at 9 bases. There are 15 residues in the CDR3. With 2 bases clipped from V and 3 bases from J, the junction kept 4 bases outside the gene matches. CDR1 is MNHEY, CDR2 SMNVEV, per germline (reference sequence). The chain's CDR3 is CASSLSTGGHYGYTF. For the CDR3, the DNA is TGTGCCAGCAGTTTAAGTACAGGGGGCCACTATGGCTACACCTTC.

The CDR3 DNA reads as TGTGCCAGCAGCTTAGGGTGGGTAGCGTCGAGCTCCTACAATGAGCAGTTCTTC. As protein: CASSLGWVASSSYNEQFF. The chain carries TRBV7-2 and TRBJ2-1; possibly TRBD2 for D (5 bases). The germline V gene has CDR1 SGHTA and CDR2 FQGNSA. The CDR3 is 18 residues long. V lost 1 base to trimming and J lost 0 bases, with 16 bases between them.

The table lists this clone with a count of one. Other DNA sequences of this sample code for an identical CDR3. CDR3: CASSVSGGPETQYF. The CDR3 coding sequence is TGTGCCAGCAGCGTATCGGGAGGGCCCGAGACCCAGTACTTC. This rearrangement joins TRBV9 to TRBJ2-5; 8 positions match TRBD2. The CDR3 has 14 residues. Germline V lookup: CDR1 SGDLS, CDR2 YYNGEE. V gave up 1 base and J gave up 5 bases; unmatched junction bases: 4.

This chain joins TRBV3-1 (or the pseudogene TRBV3-2) and TRBJ2-5; D unresolved. Germline V CDR1 and CDR2: LGHDT, YNNKEL (reference sequence). Deletions cut 1 base from V and 3 bases from J, with 12 bases between. The CDR3 is made up of 15 amino acids. CDR3 in DNA: TGTGCCAGCAGCCAAGTATTGCTCGATGAAGAGACCCAGTACTTC. Residues: CASSQVLLDEETQYF.

V and J are TRBV20-1 and TRBJ2-7; D unresolved. Germline CDR1 DFQATT, CDR2 SNEGSKA (reference sequence). Trimming stripped 1 base from V and 4 bases from J, with 5 bases between. The CDR3 loop spans 11 amino acids. The chain's CDR3 is CSARAGYEQYF. The CDR3 nucleotides are TGCAGTGCTAGAGCCGGGTACGAGCAGTACTTC.

The chain employs TRBV7-2 and TRBJ2-1; D unresolved. Trimming shortened V by 6 bases and J by 14 bases, and 14 bases separated the two germline ends. The germline CDR1 and CDR2 sequences are SGHTA and FQGNSA. The CDR3 runs 11 residues. CDR3 sequence reads: CASSRTSIEFF. CDR3 DNA: TGTGCCAGCAGTCGCACAAGCATCGAGTTCTTC.

The chain uses TRBV7-3 and TRBJ1-2, with D maybe TRBD1 (5 bases). V gave up 7 bases and J gave up 3 bases, with 24 bases separating them. The CDR3 consists of 17 residues. From germline, CDR1 is SGHTA and CDR2 FQGTGA. The CDR3 region is CASTPEGTGRGDYGYTF. CDR3 nucleotide sequence: TGTGCCAGCACACCAGAGGGTACAGGCCGGGGGGACTATGGCTACACCTTC.

This clone occurred once. This chain joins TRBV5-1 and TRBJ1-6; no clear D. Germline V gene lookup returns CDR1 SGHRS and CDR2 YFSETQ. This CDR3 has 18 amino acids. Trimming took 0 bases from V and 0 from J, leaving 13 bases between them. The DNA for the CDR3 is TGCGCCAGCAGCTTGGAAGGGCGCGCAAGCTCCTATAATTCACCCCTCCACTTT. As protein: CASSLEGRASSYNSPLHF.

This chain joins TRBV5-4 and TRBJ2-7; D ambiguous. The CDR3 is 14 amino acids. Germline loops: CDR1 SGHNT, CDR2 YYREEE (reference sequence). Trimming left V 0 bases short and J 0 bases short, with 7 bases between. The CDR3 DNA reads TGTGCCAGCAGCTTGGACGGTACCTCCTACGAGCAGTACTTC. Translation: CASSLDGTSYEQYF.

This chain links TRBV7-3 with TRBJ2-1, with D unclear. The CDR3 consists of 13 residues. V was trimmed by 0 bases and J by 10 bases, leaving 10 bases between them. Germline CDR1 reads SGHTA; CDR2 reads FQGTGA. The CDR3 loop reads CASSLTPLGEQFF. The CDR3 bases are TGTGCCAGCAGCTTAACCCCTCTCGGGGAGCAGTTCTTC.

The chain is built from TRBV21-1 and TRBJ1-1; the tabulated D call, TRBD1, remains unverified against the DNA. TRBV21-1 is listed as a pseudogene. This CDR3 is 14 amino acids long. Here the CDR3 DNA reads TGTGCCAGCAGCAAAACCAGGGTCGGAACTGAAGCTTTCTTT. Amino acids: CASSKTRVGTEAFF.

V usage is TRBV6-2 or TRBV6-3 and J usage is TRBJ1-5, with D unclear. CDR3 length equals 14 residues. Trimming removed 4 bases from V and 3 bases from J, with 10 bases in between. CDR1 and CDR2 from the germline V gene are MNHEY and SVGEGT. The CDR3 is CASSSLFNNQPQHF. The CDR3 nucleotides read TGTGCCAGCAGTTCCTTATTCAACAATCAGCCCCAGCATTTT.

The rearrangement links TRBV27 to TRBJ1-1; no reliable D call. The length of the CDR3 is 15 residues. CDR1 and CDR2 from the germline V gene are MNHEY and SMNVEV (reference sequence). Trimming left V 9 bases short and J 1 base short, with 18 bases between. The CDR3 reads CARRNFLVSNTEAFF. The CDR3 DNA follows: TGTGCCAGGCGCAACTTCCTGGTTTCGAACACTGAAGCTTTCTTT.

The V gene is TRBV5-1, the J gene TRBJ2-7; no definite D call. The CDR3 runs to 13 residues. With 4 bases removed from V and 3 bases from J, the gap between germline ends came to 11 bases. From germline, CDR1 is SGHRS and CDR2 YFSETQ. CDR3 bases: TGCGCCAGCAGCCTCCCGACGGGCTACGAGCAGTACTTC. The encoded protein is CASSLPTGYEQYF.

This chain connects TRBV6-5 to TRBJ2-1; D remains unclear. The CDR3 sequence is 11 residues long. Germline CDR1 is MNHEY and CDR2 is SVGAGI. Trimming took off 3 bases at V and 8 bases at J, with 5 bases between the two ends. The CDR3 reads CASSYRDEQFF. The CDR3 nucleotides read TGTGCCAGCAGTTATAGGGATGAGCAGTTCTTC.

The J gene is TRBJ2-1, the V gene TRBV12-3 or TRBV12-4; D gene ambiguous. CDR3 length equals 12 residues. The V gene lost 6 bases and the J gene lost 8 bases, with 11 bases spanning the gap. The CDR3 DNA reads as TGTGCCAGCAGCTCACTAAGCTATGAGCAGTTCTTC. Its protein is CASSSLSYEQFF.

The rearrangement links TRBV28 to TRBJ1-2; D call uncertain. Germline lookup yields CDR1 MDHEN and CDR2 SYDVKM. Trimming removed 6 bases from V and 4 bases from J, with 15 bases in between. The CDR3 contains 14 residues. CDR3 DNA: TGTGCCAGCAGGACACGGACCGACTCCTATGGCTACACCTTC. It encodes CASRTRTDSYGYTF.

The V and J genes are TRBV29-1 and TRBJ2-2, with D perhaps matching TRBD1 (6 bases). The CDR3 is made up of 15 amino acids. Trimming cost V 6 bases and J 2 bases, with 16 bases left between them. Germline V CDR1 and CDR2: SQVTM, ANQGSEA. The DNA for the CDR3 is TGCAGCGTCCTACCCGGGACAAAAAACACCGGGGAGCTGTTTTTT. Its translation is CSVLPGTKNTGELFF.

In its sample, this clone was seen once. This chain joins TRBV3-1 (or the pseudogene TRBV3-2) and TRBJ2-2, with 8 bases fitting TRBD1. CDR3 length: 16 amino acids. CDR1 is LGHDT and CDR2 is YNNKEL in the germline V gene (reference sequence). Losses at the gene ends were 4 bases for V and 1 base for J; bases not matched to a gene: 5. CDR3 loop: CASSLRQGMNTGELFF. CDR3 DNA: TGTGCCAGCAGCCTTCGACAGGGGATGAACACCGGGGAGCTGTTTTTT.

The V gene is TRBV5-1, the J gene TRBJ2-2, with 7 bases aligning to TRBD2. Germline CDR1 reads SGHRS; CDR2 reads YFSETQ. This CDR3 is built from 15 residues. V was clipped by 5 bases and J by 4 bases; unmatched bases: 8. CDR3 nucleotides: TGCGCCAGCAGGACGGAGGGCGGGGGCACCGGGGAGCTGTTTTTT. Translation gives CASRTEGGGTGELFF.

The rearrangement joins TRBV12-1 to TRBJ2-7; the table's D call TRBD1 went unverified against the DNA. TRBV12-1 is assigned pseudogene status. This CDR3 region has 15 residues. CDR3 bases: TGTGCCAGCAGCTTTGCTGGGACACCTGACTACGAGCAGTACTTC. Protein: CASSFAGTPDYEQYF.

This chain joins TRBV3-1 (or the pseudogene TRBV3-2) and TRBJ2-1; D is tentatively TRBD1 or TRBD2 (5 bases each). The germline V and J ends were trimmed by 1 base and 6 bases, with 13 bases remaining between them. Germline-derived CDR1 and CDR2 are LGHDT and YNNKEL (reference sequence). The CDR3 is 15 amino acids. This chain's CDR3 is CASSQGSGPSNEQFF. The CDR3 region has the DNA TGTGCCAGCAGCCAAGGGTCGGGACCTTCCAATGAGCAGTTCTTC.

V and J are TRBV11-2 and TRBJ2-7, with D perhaps matching TRBD2 (5 bases). The CDR3 has 14 amino acids. Trimming took 9 bases from V and 7 from J, leaving 22 bases between them. Germline V gene data show CDR1 as SGHAT and CDR2 as FQNNGV. In nucleotides, the CDR3 is TGTGCCAGTACTGCCGGTCCGCAGACGGGGGAGCAGTACTTC. It specifies CASTAGPQTGEQYF.

The rearrangement joins TRBV28 to TRBJ1-5, with 10 bases fitting TRBD1. The germline CDR1 and CDR2 sequences are MDHEN and SYDVKM. The CDR3 totals 14 residues. The V gene end was trimmed by 8 bases and the J gene end by 2 bases; junction bases not matched to a gene: 3. The CDR3 spells CASRTGGGNQPQHF. The CDR3 nucleotides are TGTGCCAGCCGGACAGGGGGTGGCAATCAGCCCCAGCATTTT.

V gene TRBV15 combines with J gene TRBJ2-5; TRBD1 agrees at 9 bases. CDR3 length: 15 residues. Germline loops: CDR1 LNHNV, CDR2 YYDKDF (reference sequence). V shed 5 bases and J 4 bases; nucleotides not matched to a gene: 8. The CDR3 DNA reads TGTGCCACCAGCGTCGAGACAGGGGGAGGAGAGACCCAGTACTTC. Its protein is CATSVETGGGETQYF.

The rearrangement links TRBV27 to TRBJ1-1, with D possibly TRBD1 on 6 matching bases. This CDR3 has 12 amino acids. Germline V gene lookup returns CDR1 MNHEY and CDR2 SMNVEV (reference sequence). The CDR3 coding sequence is TGTGTGTCCAGGACAGCGAACACTGAAGCTTTCTTT. Its translation: CVSRTANTEAFF.

The chain has TRBV9 and TRBJ2-1; 9 bases map to TRBD2. Germline trimming cut 4 bases from V and 6 bases from J; bases unmatched to any gene: 11. The CDR3 is 16 residues long. Germline V lookup: CDR1 SGDLS, CDR2 YYNGEE. CDR3 amino acids: CASSPEWASGTNEQFF. DNA of the CDR3: TGTGCCAGCAGCCCAGAATGGGCTAGCGGGACCAATGAGCAGTTCTTC.